This is a list of T cell receptor beta chains from one sample in a study of control samples from healthy donors and cancer patients. Data came from immunoSEQ multiplex PCR; TCRdb stores just in-frame clones and leaves some out. The data show about 120,000 clones, about 90% seen once. The specimen was blood. Source of these receptors: a woman aged 50 to 60 in good health. Each CDR3 is given with its conserved first and last residue. Fields, in order: D gene, J gene, V gene, CDR3 DNA, CDR3 protein. A D gene is named only where the DNA matches it firmly.

D: -
J: TRBJ1-1
V: TRBV15
DNA: TGTGCCACCAGCAGAGAGAGGGCGGGCAGGGAAGCTTTCTTT
CDR3: CATSRERAGREAFF

D: -
J: TRBJ1-2
V: TRBV9
DNA: TGTGCCAGCAGCGAGGCGGGGGGGAGCTACACCTTC
CDR3: CASSEAGGSYTF

D: -
J: TRBJ2-7
V: TRBV20-1
DNA: TGCAGTGCTAGTTCTGACAGAAGCTCCTACGAGCAGTACTTC
CDR3: CSASSDRSSYEQYF

D: TRBD2
J: TRBJ2-3
V: TRBV10-3
DNA: TGTGCCATCAGTGGGGGACTAGCGGGAGTGGTGGGTACAGATACGCAGTATTTT
CDR3: CAISGGLAGVVGTDTQYF

D: TRBD2
J: TRBJ2-1
V: TRBV5-4
DNA: TGTGCCAGCAGCTTCCAAGCGACTAGCGCTTACAATGAGCAGTTCTTC
CDR3: CASSFQATSAYNEQFF

D: TRBD1
J: TRBJ1-2
V: TRBV10-2
DNA: TGCGCCAGCAGTGAGACAGGGGGCTATGGCTACACCTTC
CDR3: CASSETGGYGYTF

D: -
J: TRBJ2-5
V: TRBV3-1/TRBV3-2
DNA: TGTGCCAGCAGCCAAGAAGGGTTGGAGACCCAGTACTTC
CDR3: CASSQEGLETQYF

D: TRBD2
J: TRBJ2-2
V: TRBV6-2/TRBV6-3
DNA: TGTGCCAGCAGTTATCCCTCTAGCGGGAGGGCCCGAGGGGAGCTGTTTTTT
CDR3: CASSYPSSGRARGELFF

D: TRBD1
J: TRBJ2-1
V: TRBV20-1
DNA: TGCAGTGCTAGTCCGGGACAGGGGGGATACAATGAGCAGTTCTTC
CDR3: CSASPGQGGYNEQFF

D: -
J: TRBJ2-2
V: TRBV5-8
DNA: TGTGCCAGCAGCTTTGGCACTCTAGGCACCGGGGAGCTGTTTTTT
CDR3: CASSFGTLGTGELFF

D: -
J: TRBJ2-5
V: TRBV2
DNA: TGTGCCAGCAGTATAGGCCAGGCGGCCCAGTACTTC
CDR3: CASSIGQAAQYF

D: -
J: TRBJ1-2
V: TRBV5-4
DNA: TGTGCCAGCAGCTTGGAGGTTAGGGGTTTCGAGGATGGCTACACCTTC
CDR3: CASSLEVRGFEDGYTF